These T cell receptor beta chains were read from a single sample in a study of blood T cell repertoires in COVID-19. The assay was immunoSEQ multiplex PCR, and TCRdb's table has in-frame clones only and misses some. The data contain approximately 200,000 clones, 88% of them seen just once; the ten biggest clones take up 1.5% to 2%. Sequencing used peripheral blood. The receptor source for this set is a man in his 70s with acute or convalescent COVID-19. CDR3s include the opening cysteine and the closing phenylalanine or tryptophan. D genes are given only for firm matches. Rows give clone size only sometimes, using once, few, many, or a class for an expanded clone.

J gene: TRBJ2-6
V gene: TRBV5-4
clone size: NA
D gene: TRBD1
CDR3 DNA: TGTGCCAGCAGTCCTAGAGGGGGCGCTGGGGCCAACGTCCTGACTTTC
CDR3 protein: CASSPRGGAGANVLTF

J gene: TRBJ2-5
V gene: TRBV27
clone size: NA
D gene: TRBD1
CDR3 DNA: TGTGCCAGCAGTTTAGCCTGGGACAGGGTTAACCAAGAGACCCAGTACTTC
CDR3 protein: CASSLAWDRVNQETQYF

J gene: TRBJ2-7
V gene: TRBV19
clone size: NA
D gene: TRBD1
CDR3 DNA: TGTGCCAGTAAAGAACAGGGGTCTGCCTACGAGCAGTACTTC
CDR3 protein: CASKEQGSAYEQYF

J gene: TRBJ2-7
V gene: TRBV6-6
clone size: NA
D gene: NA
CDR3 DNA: TGTGCCAGCAGCGGAGGCAGGGGCTACGAGCAGTACTTC
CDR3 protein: CASSGGRGYEQYF

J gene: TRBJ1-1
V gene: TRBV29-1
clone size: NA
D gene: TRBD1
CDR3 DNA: TGCAGCGTTCACAGGGGAGGTGGTGGCACTGAAGCTTTCTTT
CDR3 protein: CSVHRGGGGTEAFF

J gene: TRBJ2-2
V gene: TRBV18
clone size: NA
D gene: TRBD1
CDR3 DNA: TGTGCCAGCTCACCCGGACAGGCGGAGACCGGGGAGCTGTTTTTT
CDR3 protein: CASSPGQAETGELFF

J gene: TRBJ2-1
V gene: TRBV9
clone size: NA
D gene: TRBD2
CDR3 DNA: TGTGCCAGCAGCGGGACTAGCGGGAGGGAAATAAATGAGCAGTTCTTC
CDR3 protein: CASSGTSGREINEQFF

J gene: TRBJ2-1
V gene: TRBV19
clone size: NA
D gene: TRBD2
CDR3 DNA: TGTGCCAGTAACTCAGGACTAGCACACAATGAGCAGTTCTTC
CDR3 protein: CASNSGLAHNEQFF

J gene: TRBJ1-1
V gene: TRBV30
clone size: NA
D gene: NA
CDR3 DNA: TGTGCCTGGAGTCGGGAAATGTGGAACACTGAAGCTTTCTTT
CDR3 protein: CAWSREMWNTEAFF

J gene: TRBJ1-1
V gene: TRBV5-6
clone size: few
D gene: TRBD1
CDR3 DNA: TGTGCCAGCAGCTTGGTCGACAGGGTCGGCACTGAAGCTTTCTTT
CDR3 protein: CASSLVDRVGTEAFF

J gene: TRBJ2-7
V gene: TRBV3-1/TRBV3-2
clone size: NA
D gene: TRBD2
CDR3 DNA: TGTGCCAGCAGCCGCGGGACTAGCGGGGTCCGCGAGCAGTACTTC
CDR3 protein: CASSRGTSGVREQYF

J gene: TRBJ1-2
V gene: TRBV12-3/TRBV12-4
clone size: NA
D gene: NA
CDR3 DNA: TGTGCCAGCAGTTTGAACAGAGGGTATGGCTACACCTTC
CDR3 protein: CASSLNRGYGYTF

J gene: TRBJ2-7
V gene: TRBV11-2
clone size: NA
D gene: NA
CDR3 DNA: TGTGCCAGCAGTAATATCGCGGGGTACGAGCAGTACTTC
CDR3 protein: CASSNIAGYEQYF

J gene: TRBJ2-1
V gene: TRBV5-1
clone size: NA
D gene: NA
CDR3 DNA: TGCGCCAGCAGCTCCAGGGGGGAGTCCTACAATGAGCAGTTCTTC
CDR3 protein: CASSSRGESYNEQFF

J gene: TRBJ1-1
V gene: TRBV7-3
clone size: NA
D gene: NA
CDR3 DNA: TGTGCCAGCAGCCCCGAGGGAAACACTGAAGCTTTCTTT
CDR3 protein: CASSPEGNTEAFF

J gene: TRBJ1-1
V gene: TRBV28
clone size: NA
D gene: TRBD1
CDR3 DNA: TGTGCCAGCAGACCTGGACAGGGAGGCACTGAAGCTTTCTTT
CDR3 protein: CASRPGQGGTEAFF

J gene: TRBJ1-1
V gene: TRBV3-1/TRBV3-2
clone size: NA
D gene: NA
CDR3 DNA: TGTGCCAGCAGCCGGGCGACCCTGAACACTGAAGCTTTCTTT
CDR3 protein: CASSRATLNTEAFF

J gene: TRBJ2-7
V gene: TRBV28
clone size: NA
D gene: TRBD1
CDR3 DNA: TGTGCCAGCAGTTCCGCGCCGGGGGGACAGGGTTACGAGCAGTACTTC
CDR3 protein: CASSSAPGGQGYEQYF

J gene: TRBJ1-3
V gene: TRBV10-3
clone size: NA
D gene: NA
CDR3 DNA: TGTGCCATCAGGGGCCGGGAGCCACGAAACACCATATATTTT
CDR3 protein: CAIRGREPRNTIYF

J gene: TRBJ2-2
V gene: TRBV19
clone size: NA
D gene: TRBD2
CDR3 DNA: TGTGCCAGTAAACCCGGGGTGGGGACTAGCGGGAGATCCGGGGAGCTGTTTTTT
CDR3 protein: CASKPGVGTSGRSGELFF

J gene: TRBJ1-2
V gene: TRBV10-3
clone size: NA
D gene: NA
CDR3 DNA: TGTGCCTCGATCCGGGACAACCAAAACCCGGCGGGCTACACCTTC
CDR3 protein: CASIRDNQNPAGYTF

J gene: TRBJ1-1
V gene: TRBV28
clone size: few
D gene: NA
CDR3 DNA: TGTGCCAGCAGTCTCCCCTCCGGAGGGGTGAACACTGAAGCTTTCTTT
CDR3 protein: CASSLPSGGVNTEAFF

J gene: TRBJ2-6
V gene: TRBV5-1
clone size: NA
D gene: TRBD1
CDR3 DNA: TGCGCCAGCAGCTTATCACAGGGGGCGGCCAACGTCCTGACTTTC
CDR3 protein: CASSLSQGAANVLTF

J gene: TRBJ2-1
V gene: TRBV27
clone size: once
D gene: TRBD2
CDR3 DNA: TGTGCCAGCAGTTCCGGGACTAGCGGGAGCTCCTACAATGAGCAGTTCTTC
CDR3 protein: CASSSGTSGSSYNEQFF

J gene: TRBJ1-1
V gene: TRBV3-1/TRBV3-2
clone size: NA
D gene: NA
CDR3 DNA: TGTGCCAGCAGCCAAGGAGGGATAAACACTGAAGCTTTCTTT
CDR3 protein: CASSQGGINTEAFF

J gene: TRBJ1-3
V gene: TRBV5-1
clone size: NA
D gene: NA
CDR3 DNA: TGCGCCAGCAGCTTGGCCTTTGGAAACACCATATATTTT
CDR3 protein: CASSLAFGNTIYF

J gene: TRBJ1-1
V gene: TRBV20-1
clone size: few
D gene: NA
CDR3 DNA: TGCAGTGCTTGGACAAACACTGAAGCTTTCTTT
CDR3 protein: CSAWTNTEAFF

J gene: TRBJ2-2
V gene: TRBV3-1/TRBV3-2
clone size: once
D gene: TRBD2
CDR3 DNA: TGTGCCAGCAGCCCGGGGGGACTTGCCACCGGGGAGCTGTTTTTT
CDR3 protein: CASSPGGLATGELFF

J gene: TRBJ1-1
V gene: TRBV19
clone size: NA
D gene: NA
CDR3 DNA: TGTGCCAGTAGTTTTTCCCACAGCGGCACTGAAGCTTTCTTT
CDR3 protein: CASSFSHSGTEAFF

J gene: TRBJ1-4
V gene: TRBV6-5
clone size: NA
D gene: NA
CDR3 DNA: TGTGCCAGCAGTTACTCGAGGGTAACTAATGAAAAACTGTTTTTT
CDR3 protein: CASSYSRVTNEKLFF

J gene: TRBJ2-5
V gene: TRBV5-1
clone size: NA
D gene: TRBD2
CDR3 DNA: TGCGCCAGCAGCCAAGCGGGAAACCAAGAGACCCAGTACTTC
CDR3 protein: CASSQAGNQETQYF

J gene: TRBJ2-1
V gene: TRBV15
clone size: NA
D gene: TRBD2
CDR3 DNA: TGTGCCACCAGCGGAGGACTAGCGGGTTACAATGAGCAGTTCTTC
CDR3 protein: CATSGGLAGYNEQFF

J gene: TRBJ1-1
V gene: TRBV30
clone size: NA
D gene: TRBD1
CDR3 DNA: TGTGCCTGGAGTGTAAAAGGACAGGGAGGCACTGAAGCTTTCTTT
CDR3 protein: CAWSVKGQGGTEAFF

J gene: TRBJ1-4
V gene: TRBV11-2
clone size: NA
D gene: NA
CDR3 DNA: TGTGCCAGCAGCCCCGGGGAGTCGACTAATGAAAAACTGTTTTTT
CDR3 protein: CASSPGESTNEKLFF

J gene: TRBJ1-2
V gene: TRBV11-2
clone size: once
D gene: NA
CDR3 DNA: TGTGCCAGCAGCTTAGATACAGGGCTAGTACAGGGCTACACCTTC
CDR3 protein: CASSLDTGLVQGYTF

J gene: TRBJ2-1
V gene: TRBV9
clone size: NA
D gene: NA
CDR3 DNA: TGTGCCAGCAGCGTCAAGGCAGGCAATGAGCAGTTCTTC
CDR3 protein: CASSVKAGNEQFF

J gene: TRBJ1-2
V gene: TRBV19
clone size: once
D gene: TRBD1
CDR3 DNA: TGTGCCAGTAGCGATATACAGGGGGTAGTAGATGGCTACACCTTC
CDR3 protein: CASSDIQGVVDGYTF

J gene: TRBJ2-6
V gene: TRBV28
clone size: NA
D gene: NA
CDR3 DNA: TGTGCCAGCAGGAGGGACTTCCAAGGTGGGGCCAACGTCCTGACTTTC
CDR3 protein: CASRRDFQGGANVLTF

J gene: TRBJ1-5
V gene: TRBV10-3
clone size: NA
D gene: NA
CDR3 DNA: TGTGCCATCAGTGAGGGAGGAACTTATAGCAATCAGCCCCAGCATTTT
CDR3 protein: CAISEGGTYSNQPQHF

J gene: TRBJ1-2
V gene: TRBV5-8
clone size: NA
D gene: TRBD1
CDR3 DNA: TGTGCCAGCAGCTTCGGGACAGGGGGCATCTATGGCTACACCTTC
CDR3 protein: CASSFGTGGIYGYTF

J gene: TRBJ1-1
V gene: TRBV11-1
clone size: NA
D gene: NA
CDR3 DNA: TGTGCCAGCAGCTTAGGGGGTATAGGAGGCACTGAAGCTTTCTTT
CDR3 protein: CASSLGGIGGTEAFF